This paragraph covers one T cell receptor (beta chain) sequence. Its matching antigen is unknown. This may be a read error: a much more frequent sequence differs by one nucleotide. Total RNA, at least 6 micrograms per sample, came from PBMCs. CDR3 size: 14 residues. J lost 12 bases, V lost 0 bases, and 6 bases had no gene match. A second 7 to 11 cycle PCR used barcoded and J-beta primers. TCRdb recomputed calls from the 5' RACE reads with MiXCR, one row per CDR3 protein. Counted here are roughly 730,000 distinct CDR3 sequences, roughly 56% occurring once; the ten biggest clones make up roughly 25%. The data stem from a study of blood T cells in healthy people across ages. Broader study findings: Long-lived and aged donors differed, with more naive CD4+ cells and higher diversity in the long-lived.

The chain joins TRBV12-3 or TRBV12-4 to TRBJ2-1, with TRBD2 matching 9 bases. Sequenced material: blood. The receptor was isolated from a man aged 40-50 years in good health. The DNA of the CDR3 is TGTGCCAGCAGTTTAGCCCTAGCGGGGAGCGCGCAGTTCTTC. Residues: CASSLALAGSAQFF.